The 22 T cell receptor beta chains below were found in one sample sequenced in a study of long-term antiretroviral therapy in people with HIV. The libraries were made with immunoSEQ v3.0 at survey level. TCRdb's table, derived via immunoSEQ multiplex PCR, lists solely in-frame clones and lacks some. In the table there are about 27,000 clones, roughly 85% of which are singletons. This material consisted of unsorted PBMCs, taken 0.8 years before starting antiretroviral therapy. These receptors all come from a young man with HIV.

V gene TRBV6-6 combines with J gene TRBJ1-2; D is unclear. Trimming took off 0 bases at V and 1 base at J, with 9 bases between the two ends. This CDR3 has 15 amino acids. In germline, CDR1 is MNHNY, CDR2 SVGAGI (reference sequence). The CDR3 loop is CASSYSDGFNYGYTF. The CDR3 coding sequence is TGTGCCAGCAGTTACTCGGACGGTTTTAACTATGGCTACACCTTC.

This clone was seen a few times. The V and J genes are TRBV15 and TRBJ1-3; 7 nucleotides match TRBD1. The CDR3 spans 16 residues. The V and J ends lost 6 bases and 0 bases, in that order; junction bases with no gene match: 8. Germline CDR1 is LNHNV and CDR2 is YYDKDF (reference sequence). CDR3 sequence: CATSIGQASSGNTIYF. The CDR3 bases are TGTGCCACCAGTATCGGACAGGCGTCCTCTGGAAACACCATATATTTT.

This chain links TRBV11-2 with TRBJ2-3; D is unclear. The CDR3 runs to 14 residues. V lost 3 bases to trimming and J lost 0 bases, with 7 bases between them. Per the germline V gene, CDR1 is SGHAT and CDR2 is FQNNGV. The CDR3 loop is CASSLVTSTDTQYF. In nucleotides, the CDR3 is TGTGCCAGCAGCTTGGTCACTAGCACAGATACGCAGTATTTT.

The gene calls are TRBV27 and TRBJ2-7; perhaps TRBD1 as D (6 bases). Germline values: CDR1 MNHEY, CDR2 SMNVEV (reference sequence). The CDR3 runs 15 residues. V dropped 6 bases and J dropped 0 bases, with 15 bases sitting between them. CDR3 in amino acids: CASRIDGTNSYEQYF. In nucleotides, the CDR3 is TGTGCCAGCAGGATTGACGGGACAAACTCCTACGAGCAGTACTTC.

V is TRBV9 and J is TRBJ1-4; the D gene is possibly TRBD1 (5 bases). Per the germline V gene, CDR1 is SGDLS and CDR2 is YYNGEE. V lost 1 base, J lost 8 bases, and 15 bases lay in between. The length of the CDR3 is 15 residues. CDR3 DNA: TGTGCCAGCAGCGTAAATGAAGGGACTGGGGAAAAACTGTTTTTT. Translation gives CASSVNEGTGEKLFF.

The chain carries TRBV4-1 and TRBJ2-3; TRBD2 matches 8 bases. The germline V gene encodes CDR1 MGHRA and CDR2 YSYEKL. With 4 bases clipped from V and 6 bases from J, the junction kept 12 bases outside the gene matches. The CDR3 extends over 16 amino acids. CDR3 in DNA: TGCGCCAGCAGCCGCCAGCGGGGGCAGCCGACGGATACGCAGTATTTT. As protein: CASSRQRGQPTDTQYF.

CDR3 sequence: CASSSAQGIQYF. CDR3 nucleotides: TGTGCCAGCAGCTCCGCCCAAGGAATTCAGTACTTC. The chain couples TRBV7-3 to TRBJ2-4, with D hard to call. The CDR3 loop spans 12 amino acids. V gave up 4 bases and J gave up 10 bases, with 11 bases separating them. Looked up from germline, CDR1 is SGHTA and CDR2 is FQGTGA.

The table lists this clone with a count of one. The chain links TRBV5-6 to TRBJ1-2; tentative D call: TRBD1 (6 bases). The CDR3 spans 13 residues. Germline V lookup: CDR1 SGHDT, CDR2 YYEEEE. Trimming shortened V by 4 bases and J by 2 bases, and 9 bases separated the two germline ends. The CDR3 region has the DNA TGTGCCAGCAGCCAGACAGGAAACTATGGCTACACCTTC. This encodes CASSQTGNYGYTF.

This rearrangement joins TRBV28 to TRBJ2-2; D call uncertain. The germline CDR1 and CDR2 sequences are MDHEN and SYDVKM. Trimming removed 3 bases at V and 6 bases at J, with 8 bases between. This CDR3 has 13 amino acids. DNA of the CDR3: TGTGCCAGCAGTTTTGTCACCCCCGGGGAGCTGTTTTTT. Protein: CASSFVTPGELFF.

J is TRBJ2-7 and V is TRBV5-4, with 7 bases identical to TRBD2. The CDR3 extends over 13 amino acids. Trimming cost V 4 bases and J 7 bases; bases outside gene matches: 8. Germline V gene sequence: CDR1 SGHNT, CDR2 YYREEE (reference sequence). In DNA, the CDR3 is TGTGCCAGCAGCCCGGGACTACCTGTAGAGCAGTACTTC. Protein: CASSPGLPVEQYF.

The chain employs TRBV18 and TRBJ2-7; TRBD2 agrees at 7 bases. The junction had 0 bases not matched to a gene; V was cut back by 0 bases and J by 1 base. CDR3 length: 14 amino acids. The germline V gene encodes CDR1 KGHSH and CDR2 LQKENI. CDR3 region: CASSPPGLSYEQYF. In nucleotides, the CDR3 is TGTGCCAGCTCACCACCGGGACTATCCTACGAGCAGTACTTC.

This clone occurred a few times. The chain has TRBV4-1 and TRBJ1-2; D call uncertain. With 1 base removed from V and 0 bases from J, the gap between germline ends came to 9 bases. Germline V gives CDR1 MGHRA, CDR2 YSYEKL. The CDR3 is 15 amino acids. The CDR3 DNA sequence: TGCGCCAGCAGCCAAGGGGAAGTCACTAACTATGGCTACACCTTC. It yields the protein CASSQGEVTNYGYTF.

V and J are TRBV28 and TRBJ2-5; D is possibly TRBD1 or TRBD2 (5 bases each). CDR1 and CDR2 from the germline V gene are MDHEN and SYDVKM. Trimming stripped 6 bases from V and 2 bases from J, with 19 bases between. This CDR3 comprises 16 residues. CDR3 nucleotides: TGTGCCAGCAGGGGAGCCGGGGCCCCCATTCAAGAGACCCAGTACTTC. This sequence encodes CASRGAGAPIQETQYF.

This clone was detected once. The chain has TRBV7-2 and TRBJ1-1; 9 nucleotides match TRBD1. Germline lookup yields CDR1 SGHTA and CDR2 FQGNSA. V shed 6 bases, J shed 4 bases, and the junction held 6 bases outside the gene matches. The CDR3 loop spans 14 amino acids. CDR3 sequence reads: CASSPDRGATEAFF. CDR3 bases: TGTGCCAGCAGTCCTGACAGGGGGGCCACTGAAGCTTTCTTT.

V and J are TRBV9 and TRBJ2-3; 10 nucleotides align to TRBD2. CDR3 length equals 16 residues. CDR1 SGDLS and CDR2 YYNGEE come from the germline V gene. V lost 4 bases, J lost 0 bases, and 5 bases stayed unmatched. As DNA, the CDR3 is TGTGCCAGCAGCCATCAGACTAGCGGGAGCACAGATACGCAGTATTTT. Protein product: CASSHQTSGSTDTQYF.

CDR3 region: CASSIGGARTGELFF. The CDR3 coding sequence is TGTGCCAGTAGTATTGGAGGGGCTCGGACCGGGGAGCTGTTTTTT. The rearrangement links TRBV19 to TRBJ2-2; D possibly corresponds to TRBD2 (6 bases). The CDR3 totals 15 residues. CDR1 is LNHDA and CDR2 is SQIVND in the germline V gene (reference sequence). V lost 3 bases to trimming and J lost 5 bases, with 13 bases between them.

The gene calls are TRBV30 and TRBJ2-3; 11 nucleotides align to TRBD2. V lost 2 bases and J lost 6; bases outside the gene matches: 4. The germline V gene encodes CDR1 GTSNPN and CDR2 SVGIG (reference sequence). CDR3 size: 14 residues. In nucleotides, the CDR3 is TGTGCCTGGAGTTATAGCGGGGGGGCGGATACGCAGTATTTT. Translating gives CAWSYSGGADTQYF.

This sequence joins TRBV28 and TRBJ1-1; 12 nucleotides agree with TRBD1. This CDR3 has 15 residues. Germline CDR1 and CDR2: MDHEN and SYDVKM. Trimming took 2 bases from V and 10 from J; bases not matched to a gene: 8. The CDR3 bases are TGTGCCAGCAGTTTAACCGGGACAGGGGGCTTGGTAGCTTTCTTT. This sequence encodes CASSLTGTGGLVAFF.

The gene calls are TRBV7-9 and TRBJ2-1; the match to TRBD1 covers 9 bases. With V trimmed by 5 bases and J by 6 bases, 8 bases remained unmatched. The CDR3 runs 15 residues. Germline lookup yields CDR1 SEHNR and CDR2 FQNEAQ (reference sequence). The CDR3 DNA sequence: TGTGCCAGCAGCCCAACAGGGGGCAGGGGCAATGAGCAGTTCTTC. This codes for CASSPTGGRGNEQFF.

This clone appeared a single time. The chain links TRBV5-5 to TRBJ2-7; a possible D gene is TRBD1 (5 bases). Germline V gene data show CDR1 as SGHKS and CDR2 as YYEKEE (reference sequence). Trimming removed 5 bases at V and 2 bases at J, with 17 bases between. This CDR3 is built from 15 residues. The CDR3 DNA reads as TGTGCCAGCAGGTATAGACAGTTGGGTACCTACGAGCAGTACTTC. It is translated as CASRYRQLGTYEQYF. The whole variable domain, filled in from reference TRBV5-5 and TRBJ2-7, reads DAGVTQSPTHLIKTRGQQVTLRCSPISGHKSVSWYQQVLGQGPQFIFQYYEKEERGRGNFPDRFSARQFPNYSSELNVNALLLGDSALYLCASRYRQLGTYEQYFGPGTRLTVT.

This clone is categorized as medium-sized. V gene TRBV29-1 combines with J gene TRBJ1-4; 12 bases align to TRBD1. After removal of 7 bases from V and 8 bases from J, the junction contained 5 bases not matched to a gene. The germline V gene encodes CDR1 SQVTM and CDR2 ANQGSEA. The CDR3 has 13 amino acids. The CDR3, as DNA: TGCAGCGGCCGGGACAGGGGGCACGAAAAACTGTTTTTT. Amino acid sequence: CSGRDRGHEKLFF.

The rearrangement joins TRBV6-4 to TRBJ2-7; tentatively, D is TRBD2 (7 bases). The germline CDR1 and CDR2 sequences are MRHNA and SNTAGT. Trimming removed 11 bases from V and 7 bases from J, with 15 bases in between. The CDR3 is made up of 11 amino acids. CDR3: CALGGAREQYF. The CDR3 DNA is TGTGCCCTAGGGGGGGCCAGGGAGCAGTACTTC.